Each of the 24 T cell receptor beta chains below was sequenced from the same sample in a study of T-cell memory formation after mild COVID-19. TCRdb ran MiXCR on the 5' RACE reads and lists one entry per CDR3 protein. The sample has just over 350,000 distinct CDR3 sequences, approximately 15% seen once. Sequenced material: PBMCs or a T cell subset sorted from them (not recorded which). These receptors were collected from a man between 18 and 35 years old who had mild COVID-19 (a few samples of this study predate the infection). Cell type and time point are not known.

This clonotype has a handful of counts. The chain carries TRBV7-2 and TRBJ1-3, with a tentative D call TRBD1 (6 bases). Germline V gene data show CDR1 as SGHTA and CDR2 as FQGNSA. Trimming shortened V by 4 bases and J by 0 bases, and 16 bases separated the two germline ends. The CDR3 runs 17 residues. CDR3 amino acids: CASSSRTASRSGNTIYF. The CDR3 region has the DNA TGTGCCAGCAGCTCCCGGACAGCCTCCCGCTCTGGAAACACCATATATTTT. Full variable domain (missing parts from reference TRBV7-2 and TRBJ1-3): GAGVSQSPSNKVTEKGKDVELRCDPISGHTALYWYRQSLGQGLEFLIYFQGNSAPDKSGLPSDRFSAERTGGSVSTLTIQRTQQEDSAVYLCASSSRTASRSGNTIYFGEGSWLTVV.

Many counts were recorded for this clonotype. The rearrangement joins TRBV7-2 to TRBJ2-7; D is unresolved. V gave up 5 bases and J gave up 0 bases, with 14 bases separating them. Per germline, CDR1 SGHTA and CDR2 FQGNSA. The CDR3 consists of 15 residues. The CDR3, as DNA: TGTGCCAGCAGCCTTACCTTGGGTCTCTCCTACGAGCAGTACTTC. Its protein product is CASSLTLGLSYEQYF.

The rearrangement uses TRBV5-1 and TRBJ1-1; D possibly corresponds to TRBD1 (5 bases). CDR3 length: 14 residues. Per the germline V gene, CDR1 is SGHRS and CDR2 is YFSETQ. Trimming took off 0 bases at V and 1 base at J, with 7 bases between the two ends. This CDR3 is CASSLVQGNTEAFF. CDR3 nucleotide sequence: TGCGCCAGCAGCTTGGTCCAGGGGAACACTGAAGCTTTCTTT.

This clonotype was picked up a small number of times. The genes are TRBV9 and TRBJ2-4, with TRBD2 identical over 10 bases. The V gene end was trimmed by 0 bases and the J gene end by 7 bases; junction bases not matched to a gene: 7. From germline, CDR1 is SGDLS and CDR2 YYNGEE. The CDR3 is made up of 16 amino acids. CDR3 DNA: TGTGCCAGCAGCGTAGTTAGCGGGGGGCCGGGGAACATTCAGTACTTC. Translating gives CASSVVSGGPGNIQYF.

This clonotype appeared many times. The chain combines TRBV7-2 with TRBJ2-3; TRBD2 aligns across 14 bases. Trimming removed 5 bases from V and 4 bases from J; junction bases left unmatched: 17. The CDR3 consists of 20 residues. Germline CDR1 and CDR2: SGHTA and FQGNSA. The CDR3 coding sequence is TGTGCCAGCAGCCCACACTCCCGACTAGCGGGGGGGCCGGTATCAGATACGCAGTATTTT. This sequence encodes CASSPHSRLAGGPVSDTQYF.

The rearrangement links TRBV5-4 to TRBJ2-5; D gene ambiguous. The germline gives CDR1 SGHNT, CDR2 YYREEE (reference sequence). The CDR3 length is 13 residues. The V gene lost 3 bases and the J gene lost 4 bases, with 10 bases spanning the gap. CDR3 sequence: CASSSDTRETQYF. CDR3 in DNA: TGTGCCAGCAGCTCTGACACGAGAGAGACCCAGTACTTC.

This clonotype occurred a few times. The V and J genes are TRBV7-7 and TRBJ2-3; no definite D call. The CDR3 covers 13 residues. The germline V gene encodes CDR1 SSHAT and CDR2 FNYEAQ (reference sequence). V lost 0 bases to trimming and J lost 6 bases, with 7 bases between them. The CDR3 loop reads CASSLATSDTQYF. The CDR3 nucleotides read TGTGCCAGCAGCTTAGCTACCTCGGATACGCAGTATTTT.

This clonotype was found a few times. The CDR3 region is CASSLARYNEQFF. The DNA for the CDR3 is TGTGCCAGCAGCCTCGCAAGGTACAATGAGCAGTTCTTC. J is TRBJ2-1 and V is TRBV11-2; D unclear. Trimming stripped 5 bases from V and 4 bases from J, with 9 bases between. There are 13 residues in the CDR3. CDR1 and CDR2 from the germline V gene are SGHAT and FQNNGV. The full variable domain, rest sourced from reference TRBV11-2 and TRBJ2-1, is EAGVAQSPRYKIIEKRQSVAFWCNPISGHATLYWYQQILGQGPKLLIQFQNNGVVDDSQLPKDRFSAERLKGVDSTLKIQPAKLEDSAVYLCASSLARYNEQFFGPGTRLTVL.

The rearrangement links TRBV11-2 to TRBJ2-1; TRBD2 matches at 9 bases. Germline lookup yields CDR1 SGHAT and CDR2 FQNNGV. With V trimmed by 1 base and J by 0 bases, 4 bases remained unmatched. CDR3 length equals 17 residues. This CDR3 reads CASSLAASGASYNEQFF. The CDR3 region has the DNA TGTGCCAGCAGCTTAGCCGCTAGCGGGGCCTCCTACAATGAGCAGTTCTTC.

The V gene is TRBV4-3, the J gene TRBJ1-4; D is uncertain. The CDR3 covers 12 residues. Germline CDR1 reads LGHNA; CDR2 reads YSLEER. V was trimmed by 5 bases and J by 14 bases, leaving 15 bases between them. Written as DNA, the CDR3 is TGCGCCAGCAGCTCGTCCGTTGGCGCGCTGTTTTTT. Translating it yields CASSSSVGALFF.

The chain carries TRBV7-3 and TRBJ2-3; the D is unclear. The CDR3 has 15 amino acids. Trimming took off 3 bases at V and 3 bases at J, with 13 bases between the two ends. Germline lookup yields CDR1 SGHTA and CDR2 FQGTGA. The CDR3 sequence: CASSFHGGRTDTQYF. In DNA, the CDR3 is TGTGCCAGCAGCTTCCACGGTGGACGGACAGATACGCAGTATTTT.

This clonotype has a handful of counts. The V call is TRBV7-2, the J call TRBJ1-1, with 9 positions matching TRBD1. The CDR3 contains 13 residues. Trimming took 5 bases from V and 13 from J; bases not matched to a gene: 11. Germline-derived CDR1 and CDR2 are SGHTA and FQGNSA. The CDR3 nucleotides are TGTGCCAGCAGCGGGGTCGACAGGGGGAAGGATTTCTTT. It is translated as CASSGVDRGKDFF.

This rearrangement joins TRBV7-3 to TRBJ1-1; the match to TRBD1 covers 7 bases. The CDR3 runs 17 residues. Germline V gene data show CDR1 as SGHTA and CDR2 as FQGTGA. The junction had 14 bases not matched to a gene; V was cut back by 7 bases and J by 0 bases. CDR3 amino acids: CASKIGGDSRMNTEAFF. In DNA, the CDR3 is TGTGCCAGCAAGATAGGGGGCGATTCTAGAATGAACACTGAAGCTTTCTTT.

This clonotype appeared many times. This CDR3 is CASSEIWETQYF. The CDR3 region has the DNA TGCGCCAGCAGCGAAATTTGGGAGACCCAGTACTTC. The chain uses TRBV5-1 and TRBJ2-5; no firm D call. V was trimmed by 4 bases and J by 5 bases, leaving 9 bases between them. This CDR3 is built from 12 residues. The V gene's germline CDR1 is SGHRS and CDR2 YFSETQ.

The genes are TRBV6-6 and TRBJ2-3; 12 bases match TRBD2. Trimming removed 2 bases from V and 4 bases from J; junction bases left unmatched: 10. Germline V gene sequence: CDR1 MNHNY, CDR2 SVGAGI (reference sequence). CDR3 length: 18 residues. This chain's CDR3 is CASSYVLAGGPGADTQYF. The CDR3 region has the DNA TGTGCCAGCAGTTACGTTCTAGCGGGGGGGCCCGGAGCAGATACGCAGTATTTT.

The rearrangement joins TRBV18 to TRBJ2-3, with D perhaps TRBD1 (7 bases). Trimming left V 3 bases short and J 3 bases short, with 16 bases between. Germline assignment: CDR1 KGHSH and CDR2 LQKENI. This CDR3 has 16 amino acids. The DNA of the CDR3 is TGTGCCAGCTCACCCCGTACGCAGGGGGGAACAGATACGCAGTATTTT. Protein product: CASSPRTQGGTDTQYF.

The chain joins TRBV4-1 to TRBJ1-1; D possibly corresponds to TRBD1 (6 bases). Trimming cost V 0 bases and J 6 bases, with 14 bases left between them. CDR3 size: 15 residues. Germline V gene data show CDR1 as MGHRA and CDR2 as YSYEKL. The CDR3 nucleotides read TGCGCCAGCAGCCAAGAAGAGGCGGCAGGGGCTGAAGCTTTCTTT. This encodes CASSQEEAAGAEAFF.

The chain recombines TRBV5-1 with TRBJ2-1, with 7 bases identical to TRBD1. V was clipped by 4 bases and J by 8 bases; unmatched bases: 9. The CDR3 loop spans 14 amino acids. The germline V gene has CDR1 SGHRS and CDR2 YFSETQ. The CDR3 region has the DNA TGCGCCAGCAGCAGAACGGGACAGCCGGATGAGCAGTTCTTC. Encoded protein: CASSRTGQPDEQFF. The variable domain in full, completed from reference TRBV5-1 and TRBJ2-1, reads KAGVTQTPRYLIKTRGQQVTLSCSPISGHRSVSWYQQTPGQGLQFLFEYFSETQRNKGNFPGRFSGRQFSNSRSEMNVSTLELGDSALYLCASSRTGQPDEQFFGPGTRLTVL.

This chain uses TRBV6-5 with TRBJ2-4; D not certain. This CDR3 comprises 16 residues. Trimming removed 6 bases from V and 1 base from J, with 16 bases in between. Per the germline V gene, CDR1 is MNHEY and CDR2 is SVGAGI. Here the CDR3 reads CASSPELPRAKNIQYF. CDR3 sequence (DNA): TGTGCCAGCAGCCCAGAACTTCCCAGGGCCAAAAACATTCAGTACTTC.

This clonotype was observed many times. V is TRBV5-1 and J is TRBJ2-1; 10 positions match TRBD2. Germline values: CDR1 SGHRS, CDR2 YFSETQ. This CDR3 spans 15 amino acids. With 2 bases clipped from V and 8 bases from J, the junction kept 7 bases outside the gene matches. CDR3 protein: CASSFTSGGADEQFF. The CDR3 DNA follows: TGCGCCAGCAGCTTCACGAGCGGGGGGGCCGATGAGCAGTTCTTC.

This CDR3 reads CASSVGWGQETQYF. The CDR3 coding sequence is TGTGCCAGCAGCGTCGGATGGGGTCAAGAGACCCAGTACTTC. The chain is built from TRBV9 and TRBJ2-5; D remains ambiguous. Per germline, CDR1 SGDLS and CDR2 YYNGEE. The ends were cut back, 2 bases at V and 2 bases at J, with 10 bases in the middle. The CDR3 has 14 residues.

This clonotype appeared many times. The chain couples TRBV7-2 to TRBJ2-5; D is perhaps TRBD2 (6 bases). The CDR3 is 14 residues long. V lost 1 base and J lost 2, with 8 bases in between. Germline values: CDR1 SGHTA, CDR2 FQGNSA. CDR3 in DNA: TGTGCCAGCAGCTTAGAGGCGGGGCAAGAGACCCAGTACTTC. Its protein is CASSLEAGQETQYF.

This clonotype was observed a handful of times. The chain has TRBV5-5 and TRBJ1-6, with 12 bases that match TRBD1. CDR3 length: 19 residues. Germline CDR1 is SGHKS and CDR2 is YYEKEE (reference sequence). The V gene end was trimmed by 4 bases and the J gene end by 7 bases; junction bases not matched to a gene: 15. The CDR3 DNA is TGTGCCAGCAGCGACGCCGGGACAGGGGGCTTCGTGAGGAATTCACCCCTCCACTTT. Translating it yields CASSDAGTGGFVRNSPLHF.

This clonotype was observed a single time. V usage is TRBV11-2 and J usage is TRBJ1-1; D not certain. The CDR3 is 12 amino acids. The V gene lost 5 bases and the J gene lost 7 bases, with 11 bases spanning the gap. CDR1 is SGHAT, CDR2 FQNNGV, per germline. Here the CDR3 DNA reads TGTGCCAGCAGCATCACGAAAGTTGAAGCTTTCTTT. As protein: CASSITKVEAFF.